Ten or more counts support the clone carrying this T cell receptor (beta chain). Antigen unknown. One entry per CDR3 protein results from TCRdb running MiXCR on the 5' RACE reads. Of about 210,000 distinct CDR3 sequences listed, 7% to 8% are singletons. This sample stems from a study of CD8 T cells in ankylosing spondylitis. Findings and limits, study-wide: From matched ankylosing spondylitis synovial fluid, disease-linked clones were reportedly recovered at significantly enriched levels. With a CD8+ phenotype, disease-linked clones were relatively rare in peripheral blood. Fewer than 10 highly homologous variants formed a TCR beta motif that appeared characteristic of ankylosing spondylitis blood.

The J segment lost 5 bases and the V segment lost 2 bases, leaving 8 bases of the junction unmatched. Germline V gene data show CDR1 as MNHEY and CDR2 as SVGAGI. The CDR3 is 15 residues long. This sequence joins TRBV6-5 and TRBJ1-1; 7 bases are a match to TRBD1. The sample taken for sequencing was blood, either unsorted or a sorted T cell fraction (not recorded which). This TCR came from a male donor with ankylosing spondylitis. The DNA of the CDR3 is TGTGCCAGCAGTTACAACCACAGGGGTGGGACTGAAGCTTTCTTT. Translated, it gives CASSYNHRGGTEAFF.